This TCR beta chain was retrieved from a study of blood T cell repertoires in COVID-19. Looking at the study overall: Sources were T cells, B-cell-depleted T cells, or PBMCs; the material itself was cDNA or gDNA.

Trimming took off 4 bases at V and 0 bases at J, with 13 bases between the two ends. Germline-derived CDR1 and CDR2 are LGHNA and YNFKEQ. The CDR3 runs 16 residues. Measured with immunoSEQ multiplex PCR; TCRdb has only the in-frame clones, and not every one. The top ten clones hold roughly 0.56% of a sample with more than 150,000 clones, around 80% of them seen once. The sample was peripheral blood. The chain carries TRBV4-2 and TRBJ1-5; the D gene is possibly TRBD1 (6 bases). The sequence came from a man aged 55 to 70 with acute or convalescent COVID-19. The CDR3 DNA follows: TGTGCCAGCAGCCCAAGAGGGGGTGATAGCAATCAGCCCCAGCATTTT. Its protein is CASSPRGGDSNQPQHF.